These 8 T cell receptor beta chains were all obtained from the same sample, sequenced in a study of T cell repertoires in cytomegalovirus infection. No cognate antigen is known for these TCRs. TCRdb re-called the reads through MiXCR, storing one row per CDR3 protein. The sample has roughly 45,000 distinct CDR3 sequences, over 20% seen once. The sequenced sample was CD8+ T cells from cultured PBMCs, obtained from culture after CMV antigen stimulation. All receptors come from a human donor in good health (CMV status not recorded). Some clones in this sample may be carry-over from other donors' samples.

There are many counts of this clonotype. The chain combines TRBV7-9 with TRBJ1-1, with 8 positions matching TRBD1. V dropped 6 bases and J dropped 13; count of bases not matched to a gene: 7. CDR3 length: 11 amino acids. Per germline, CDR1 SEHNR and CDR2 FQNEAQ (reference sequence). CDR3 region: CASSSVQGVFF. Written as DNA, the CDR3 is TGTGCCAGCAGTAGCGTACAGGGGGTTTTCTTT.

The rearrangement joins TRBV4-3 to TRBJ2-5; 7 bases map to TRBD2. This CDR3 has 17 residues. The germline CDR1 and CDR2 sequences are LGHNA and YSLEER. The J segment lost 1 base and the V segment lost 3 bases, leaving 11 bases of the junction unmatched. CDR3 region: CASSQGGVTQVQETQYF. CDR3 bases: TGCGCCAGCAGCCAGGGGGGGGTCACGCAGGTCCAAGAGACCCAGTACTTC.

This clonotype has just a few counts. This chain joins TRBV18 and TRBJ1-1; a possible D gene is TRBD1 (5 bases). The ends were cut back, 4 bases at V and 11 bases at J, with 11 bases in the middle. Germline CDR1 is KGHSH and CDR2 is LQKENI. The CDR3 loop spans 11 amino acids. The CDR3 region is CASSLGDDAFF. As DNA, the CDR3 is TGTGCCAGCTCACTAGGGGACGACGCTTTCTTT.

This sequence joins TRBV7-8 and TRBJ2-1, with D possibly being TRBD1 (5 bases). Germline V gene lookup returns CDR1 SGHVS and CDR2 FQNEAQ. The CDR3 length is 12 residues. V was trimmed by 1 base and J by 15 bases, leaving 13 bases between them. CDR3 residues: CASSLEGIDLFF. CDR3 DNA: TGTGCCAGCAGCTTAGAGGGGATAGACCTGTTCTTC.

The rearrangement uses TRBV29-1 and TRBJ2-1; TRBD2 might be the D (6 bases). Germline V CDR1 and CDR2: SQVTM, ANQGSEA. V was clipped by 3 bases and J by 7 bases, with 13 bases between them. This CDR3 region has 13 residues. In DNA form, the CDR3 reads TGCAGCGTTGAGGGAAGAAGCGGGAATGAGCAGTTCTTC. Its protein product is CSVEGRSGNEQFF.

The chain carries TRBV7-3 and TRBJ2-2; 9 bases align to TRBD1. Germline V gene lookup returns CDR1 SGHTA and CDR2 FQGTGA. V lost 5 bases to trimming and J lost 6 bases; unmatched junction nucleotides: 10. The CDR3 covers 16 residues. The CDR3, as DNA: TGTGCCAGCAGCACCCAGCTGACAGGGGGGGCCGGGGAGCTGTTTTTT. Translated: CASSTQLTGGAGELFF.

The chain has TRBV5-6 and TRBJ2-7; TRBD1 is a possible D gene (6 bases). Trimming pared 4 bases from V and 3 bases from J, leaving 14 bases between. CDR1 is SGHDT and CDR2 is YYEEEE in the germline V gene. The CDR3 consists of 14 residues. CDR3 region: CASSPTGTHYEQYF. CDR3 sequence (DNA): TGTGCCAGCAGCCCAACAGGGACACACTACGAGCAGTACTTC.

J is TRBJ1-4 and V is TRBV7-2, with D perhaps TRBD1 (6 bases). Trimming left V 6 bases short and J 3 bases short, with 20 bases between. This CDR3 contains 17 residues. Germline values: CDR1 SGHTA, CDR2 FQGNSA. CDR3 amino acids: CASSSGGAQTPNEKLFF. The CDR3 region has the DNA TGTGCCAGCAGTTCCGGGGGCGCACAGACCCCTAATGAAAAACTGTTTTTT. The full variable domain, completed using reference TRBV7-2 and TRBJ1-4, is GAGVSQSPSNKVTEKGKDVELRCDPISGHTALYWYRQSLGQGLEFLIYFQGNSAPDKSGLPSDRFSAERTGGSVSTLTIQRTQQEDSAVYLCASSSGGAQTPNEKLFFGSGTQLSVL.